This T cell receptor (beta chain) emerged from a study of post-analysis software for immune sequencing data. The CDR3 runs to 17 residues. Looked up from germline, CDR1 is MGHDK and CDR2 is SYGVNS. The J segment lost 2 bases and the V segment lost 4 bases, leaving 11 bases of the junction unmatched. The authors incorporated unique molecular identifiers into the TCR beta cDNA libraries. TCRdb reanalysed the PCR reads using MiXCR and keeps one entry per CDR3 protein. The sample lists 750,000 to 950,000 distinct CDR3 sequences, under 70% occurring once. As for this clonotype: Its antigen is still unknown.

Findings and caveats of the study: There were a few TRBV segments more frequent in patients than controls, and TRBV5-6, TRBV5-1 and TRBV20-1 were among them.

This TCR derives from a girl aged 10 to 17 with multiple sclerosis. The V and J genes are TRBV25-1 and TRBJ2-1; 7 bases map to TRBD1. The source material was blood. This CDR3 reads CASSGSRTGKAYNEQFF. CDR3 coding DNA: TGTGCCAGCAGTGGGTCCCGGACAGGAAAAGCCTACAATGAGCAGTTCTTC.